This T cell receptor beta chain came from a study of blood T cell repertoires in COVID-19. Study context: From the United States, Italy and Spain came samples of acute and convalescent COVID-19. Sources were T cells, B-cell-depleted T cells, or PBMCs; the material itself was cDNA or gDNA.

Researchers sorted participants into cohorts using their self-reported clinical history. Recovery among Cohort 3 donors was established by two negative PCRs, clearance, or symptom resolution. The CDR3 is 16 amino acids. In germline, CDR1 is MNHEY, CDR2 SVGAGI. V lost 0 bases, J lost 5 bases, and 16 bases lay in between. Data came from immunoSEQ multiplex PCR; TCRdb stores just in-frame clones and leaves some out. The sample contains about 330,000 clones, around 87% of which appear only once. The receptor comes from a woman aged 25-40 years who had recovered from COVID-19. V is TRBV6-5 and J is TRBJ2-5, with a tentative D call TRBD2 (5 bases). Source material: PBMCs or T cells enriched from blood (not recorded which). The CDR3 sequence is CASSYSASLSLETQYF. The CDR3 nucleotides are TGTGCCAGCAGTTACTCTGCTAGCCTTAGCCTTGAGACCCAGTACTTC.